Below, one T cell receptor (beta chain) is given with its context. This clone appeared a single time. Which antigen it targets is not known. Base qualities are missing; no much larger clone stands one base away. This entry belongs to a study of blood T cell repertoires in COVID-19 (dated by TCRdb to 2020 to 2021). In the study overall: Collaborator samples came from the United States, Italy and Spain and covered acute and convalescent phases of COVID-19. Samples were obtained from the ongoing ImmuneRACE study (first 160 participants) and from 1,254 subjects provided by 6 global collaborators. The material from the prospective study consisted of cDNA or gDNA derived from T cells, B-cell-depleted T cells, or PBMCs. A freely available public database, intended as a resource for researchers studying the immune response to SARS-CoV-2, is where the repertoires were released. Where HLA class I and class II types were available, the types were taken from metadata supplied by the sample provider, not from assay-based typing. Nearly every sample came with metadata listing a de-identified subject ID, COVID-19 status, age in years and sex. The dataset comprised deeply sampled blood TCRbeta repertoires from subjects exposed to, actively infected with, or recovered from COVID-19.

In the prospective study, participants were 18 to 89 years old, resided in 24 geographic areas of the United States, and were enrolled through a virtual design. To assign participants to cohorts, the prospective study relied on clinical history that participants themselves reported in a screening survey and a study questionnaire. Mobile phlebotomists in the prospective study collected whole blood, serum and a nasopharyngeal or oropharyngeal swab from every participant. Additional blood draws and questionnaires over an approximately 2-month period could optionally be provided by prospective study participants. Before DNA extraction, prospective study blood samples were shipped either frozen or at room temperature. The CDR1 and CDR2 encoded by the germline V gene (reference sequence) are LGHDT and YNNKEL. The CDR3 starts with the cysteine, ends with the phenylalanine, and has 14 residues. The only DNA kept is the CDR3, 42 bases in frame from the first base. V and J are truncated by 3 bases and 2 bases respectively, leaving an intervening sequence of 9 bases.

General findings and caveats noted by the study authors: The amount of clinical and demographic metadata varied by source and participant and was provided uncurated.

TCRbeta CDR3 regions were amplified from genomic DNA by means of the immunoSEQ Assay, a bias-controlled multiplex PCR. The authors' analysis ran thus. The number of nucleated cells in each sample was estimated by amplification of reference gene primers within the assay. Sequence reads were collapsed and filtered to measure the absolute abundance of every unique TCRbeta CDR3 rearrangement. For each sample, productive Simpson clonality was calculated as the square root of Simpson's diversity index across productive rearrangements. TCRdb retrieved this table from immuneACCESS and kept in-frame rearrangements only. Not all clones are present; in checked studies, unresolved V genes account for under half, and no reason is known for the remainder. That table furnishes V, J and clone size, whereas the DNA furnished D and trimming. The sample table records roughly 430,000 clones; roughly 90% of these occur just once. The ten top clones hold around 2.1% of the sample.

The sequence is built from TRBV3-1 (or the pseudogene TRBV3-2) and TRBJ2-3, and possibly TRBD2, on 6 matching bases. This TCR came from a woman in her thirties or forties with acute COVID-19. The sequencing input was PBMCs or T cells enriched from blood (not recorded which). For the CDR3, the sequence is CASSQDYVTDTQYF. The DNA sequence is TGTGCCAGCAGCCAGGACTACGTCACAGATACGCAGTATTTT.